This TCR beta chain emerged from a study of blood T cell repertoires in COVID-19. Overall study: Collection of acute and convalescent COVID-19 samples took place in the United States, Italy and Spain. PBMCs, B-cell-depleted T cells, or T cells provided the cDNA or gDNA that made up the material.

This clone has only a few counts. Authors' processing steps: Amplified reference gene primers provided the basis for estimating nucleated cell counts. Libraries were prepared by immunoSEQ multiplex PCR; TCRdb keeps only in-frame clonotypes and omits some of them. V and J calls plus clone size are reproduced from that table; the DNA served to infer D and trimming. Of about 170,000 clones listed, about 86% are singletons. The receptor was isolated from a woman in her sixties or seventies who had recovered from COVID-19. Material for sequencing was peripheral blood.

The CDR3 DNA reads as TGTGCCATCAGTGACAGGGGGCCCAATCAGCCCCAGCATTTT. This gives the protein CAISDRGPNQPQHF. The J gene is TRBJ1-5, the V gene TRBV10-3, with 8 nucleotides matching TRBD1. The V gene end was trimmed by 3 bases and the J gene end by 3 bases; junction bases not matched to a gene: 1. Germline V gene data show CDR1 as ENHRY and CDR2 as SYGVKD. This CDR3 region has 14 residues.